The 14 T cell receptor beta chains below come from one sample, sequenced in a study of blood T cells in healthy people across ages. A second roughly 6 to 11 cycle PCR used barcoded and J-beta primers. MiXCR was run by TCRdb on the 5' RACE reads, yielding one entry per CDR3 protein. The sample lists about 1 million distinct CDR3 sequences; roughly 24% were seen once. This sample was also put to use in a study of T cells of mothers and their children.

Material for sequencing was blood. Receptors originate from a girl aged 2 to 9 in good health.

This chain joins TRBV29-1 and TRBJ2-1; 10 nucleotides agree with TRBD2. CDR1 is SQVTM and CDR2 is ANQGSEA in the germline V gene. The CDR3 length is 14 residues. With 4 bases clipped from V and 5 bases from J, the junction kept 5 bases outside the gene matches. The CDR3 region is CSVVSGRKDNEQFF. CDR3 in DNA: TGCAGCGTTGTTAGCGGGAGGAAAGACAATGAGCAGTTCTTC.

This clonotype occurred a few times. This chain connects TRBV4-1 to TRBJ2-5; D is possibly TRBD2 (6 bases). The CDR3 extends over 16 amino acids. The germline V gene encodes CDR1 MGHRA and CDR2 YSYEKL. Trimming cost V 0 bases and J 2 bases, with 13 bases left between them. DNA for the CDR3: TGCGCCAGCAGCCAAGATTCTAGGCGGGATCAAGAGACCCAGTACTTC. Translation: CASSQDSRRDQETQYF.

The V and J genes are TRBV6-5 and TRBJ2-7; 8 positions agree with TRBD1. V gave up 0 bases and J gave up 5 bases; unmatched junction bases: 3. This CDR3 is built from 14 residues. The germline V gene has CDR1 MNHEY and CDR2 SVGAGI. CDR3 in DNA: TGTGCCAGCAGTTACTCACCGACAGGGGACGAGCAGTACTTC. Protein: CASSYSPTGDEQYF.

This clonotype was seen only a few times. This chain uses TRBV25-1 with TRBJ2-5; maybe TRBD2 (5 bases). Germline CDR1 is MGHDK and CDR2 is SYGVNS. The CDR3 sequence is 12 residues long. The V end was cut by 8 bases, the J end by 3 bases, with 10 bases between. CDR3 sequence: CASEGTEETQYF. The CDR3 DNA reads TGTGCCAGCGAGGGCACGGAAGAGACCCAGTACTTC. Complete variable domain (other parts from reference TRBV25-1 and TRBJ2-5): EADIYQTPRYLVIGTGKKITLECSQTMGHDKMYWYQQDPGMELHLIHYSYGVNSTEKGDLSSESTVSRIRTEHFPLTLESARPSHTSQYLCASEGTEETQYFGPGTRLLVL.

The chain is built from TRBV27 and TRBJ2-5, with 8 positions matching TRBD1. TRBJ2-7 matches the DNA end more closely, so the J call is doubtful. In germline, CDR1 is MNHEY, CDR2 SMNVEV (reference sequence). The length of the CDR3 is 14 residues. The CDR3 DNA is TGTGCCAGCAGTTTAAATACAGGGGGGTACGAGCAGTACTTC. Its translation: CASSLNTGGYEQYF.

This clonotype was recorded a few times. The rearrangement uses TRBV15 and TRBJ2-5; the D is unclear. CDR1 is LNHNV, CDR2 YYDKDF, per germline (reference sequence). The CDR3 spans 13 residues. With 1 base removed from V and 3 bases from J, the gap between germline ends came to 6 bases. CDR3 coding DNA: TGTGCCACCAGCAGAGTAGCAAAAGAGACCCAGTACTTC. It yields the protein CATSRVAKETQYF.

In its sample, this clonotype was seen many times. The rearrangement joins TRBV5-1 to TRBJ2-1; D not resolved. V lost 2 bases to trimming and J lost 9 bases, with 6 bases between them. The CDR3 is 11 amino acids. CDR1 is SGHRS and CDR2 is YFSETQ in the germline V gene. CDR3 nucleotide sequence: TGCGCCAGCAGCTTCGGTGTTGAGCAGTTCTTC. Protein: CASSFGVEQFF.

The rearrangement links TRBV20-1 to TRBJ2-1; D call uncertain. V shed 0 bases and J shed 10 bases, with 4 bases lying between them. Germline V gives CDR1 DFQATT, CDR2 SNEGSKA (reference sequence). The CDR3 loop spans 10 amino acids. This CDR3 reads CSAREAEQFF. CDR3 sequence (DNA): TGCAGTGCTAGAGAGGCAGAGCAGTTCTTC.

This clonotype occurred once. V gene TRBV7-9 combines with J gene TRBJ2-1, with D unresolved. The CDR3 contains 12 residues. Germline V CDR1 and CDR2: SEHNR, FQNEAQ (reference sequence). V was cut by 4 bases and J by 7 bases, with 8 bases left in between. The CDR3 DNA reads TGTGCCAGCAGCTCAATGGCTAATGAGCAGTTCTTC. Amino acids: CASSSMANEQFF.

This rearrangement joins TRBV27 to TRBJ1-1, with D perhaps TRBD1 (6 bases). V dropped 8 bases and J dropped 0 bases, with 10 bases sitting between them. The germline CDR1 and CDR2 sequences are MNHEY and SMNVEV (reference sequence). This CDR3 has 13 residues. The CDR3 is CASSDSMNTEAFF. The CDR3 region has the DNA TGTGCCAGCTCGGACAGCATGAACACTGAAGCTTTCTTT.

J is TRBJ2-7 and V is TRBV5-5; TRBD1 might be the D (6 bases). Trimming stripped 0 bases from V and 2 bases from J, with 12 bases between. The CDR3 is made up of 15 amino acids. Per germline, CDR1 SGHKS and CDR2 YYEKEE (reference sequence). This CDR3 reads CASSLASGATYEQYF. The CDR3 bases are TGTGCCAGCAGCTTGGCTTCAGGGGCTACCTACGAGCAGTACTTC.

This chain joins TRBV29-1 and TRBJ2-7; D is possibly TRBD1 or TRBD2 (5 bases each). V lost 7 bases and J lost 4, with 17 bases in between. This CDR3 is built from 13 residues. Germline-derived CDR1 and CDR2 are SQVTM and ANQGSEA. CDR3 nucleotides: TGCAGCGCTCTTAGTGGGGGATCATACGAGCAGTACTTC. Its translation is CSALSGGSYEQYF.

The CDR3 DNA is TGTGCCATCCGACAGGGGATTATTGGCTACACCTTC. Its protein product is CAIRQGIIGYTF. This chain joins TRBV12-3 or TRBV12-4 and TRBJ1-2, with 8 bases aligning to TRBD1. Trimming took 10 bases from V and 7 from J; bases not matched to a gene: 8. The CDR3 is made up of 12 amino acids.

The chain combines TRBV7-9 with TRBJ2-3; D is ambiguous. V dropped 5 bases and J dropped 0 bases, with 15 bases sitting between them. Germline V gene data show CDR1 as SEHNR and CDR2 as FQNEAQ (reference sequence). The CDR3 is 16 amino acids. CDR3: CASSPRPTGSTDTQYF. The CDR3 coding sequence is TGTGCCAGCAGCCCCCGACCAACCGGCAGCACAGATACGCAGTATTTT. The whole variable domain, remainder taken from reference TRBV7-9 and TRBJ2-3, is DTGVSQNPRHKITKRGQNVTFRCDPISEHNRLYWYRQTLGQGPEFLTYFQNEAQLEKSRLLSDRFSAERPKGSFSTLEIQRTEQGDSAMYLCASSPRPTGSTDTQYFGPGTRLTVL.